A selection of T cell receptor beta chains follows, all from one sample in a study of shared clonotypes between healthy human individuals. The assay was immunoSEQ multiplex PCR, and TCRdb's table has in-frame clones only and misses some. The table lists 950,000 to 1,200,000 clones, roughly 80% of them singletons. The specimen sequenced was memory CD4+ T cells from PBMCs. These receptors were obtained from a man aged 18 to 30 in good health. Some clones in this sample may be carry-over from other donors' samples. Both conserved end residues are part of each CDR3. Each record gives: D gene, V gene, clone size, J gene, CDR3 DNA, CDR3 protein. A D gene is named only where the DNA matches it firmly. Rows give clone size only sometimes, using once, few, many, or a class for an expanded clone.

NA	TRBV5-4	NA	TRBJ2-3	TGTGCCAGCAGCTTGGGAGGTGGCACAGATACGCAGTATTTT	CASSLGGGTDTQYF
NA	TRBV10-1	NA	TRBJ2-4	TGCGCCAGCAGTGAGTCCGGTCATGCCAAAAACATTCAGTACTTC	CASSESGHAKNIQYF
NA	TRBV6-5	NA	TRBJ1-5	TGTGCCAGCAGTTACTCGTCCTCCGGGGATCAGCCCCAGCATTTT	CASSYSSSGDQPQHF
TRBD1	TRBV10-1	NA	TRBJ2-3	TGCGCCAGCAGTGGGGGACAGGGACACACAGATACGCAGTATTTT	CASSGGQGHTDTQYF
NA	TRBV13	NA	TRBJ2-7	TGTGCCAGCAGCTCCCCCGGGACACGGGTCTCCTACGAGCAATACTTC	CASSSPGTRVSYEQYF
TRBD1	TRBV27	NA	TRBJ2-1	TGTGCCAGCAGTCAGACAGGGTGGGACAATGAGCAGTTCTTC	CASSQTGWDNEQFF
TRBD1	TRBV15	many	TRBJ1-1	TGTGCCACCAGCAGAGGAGGGGACAGGGCGGCTTTCTTT	CATSRGGDRAAFF
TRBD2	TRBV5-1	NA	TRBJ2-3	TGCGCCAGCAGCTCGGGACTAGTGACAGATACGCAGTATTTT	CASSSGLVTDTQYF
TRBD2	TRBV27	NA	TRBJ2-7	TGTGCCAGCAGCCTCCCCGGGACTAGCGGGAGGGTCTTTTATTTC	CASSLPGTSGRVFYF
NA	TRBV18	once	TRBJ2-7	TGTGCCAGCTCGGCGGACAGCTCTGTCCAGCAGTACTTC	CASSADSSVQQYF
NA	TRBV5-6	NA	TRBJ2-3	TGTGCCAGCAACAGCAGGGGAATCACAGATACGCAGTATTTT	CASNSRGITDTQYF
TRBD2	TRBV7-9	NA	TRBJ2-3	TGTGCCAGCAGCTTTCGACTAGCGGCTAGCACAGATACGCAGTATTTT	CASSFRLAASTDTQYF
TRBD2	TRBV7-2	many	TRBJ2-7	TGTGCCAGCACCTTTTCGAGCGGGAGCTCCTACGAGCAGTACTTC	CASTFSSGSSYEQYF
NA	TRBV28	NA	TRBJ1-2	TGTGCCAGCAGTCTACTCCGGGACCCCGAAGATGGCTACACCTTC	CASSLLRDPEDGYTF
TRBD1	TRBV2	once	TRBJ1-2	TGTGCCAGCAGAGGGACAGCTTCGGGGGAAGGCTACACCTTC	CASRGTASGEGYTF
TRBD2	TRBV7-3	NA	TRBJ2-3	TGTGCCAGCAGCACCACTAGCGGGAGAGCAGATACGCAGTACTTT	CASSTTSGRADTQYF
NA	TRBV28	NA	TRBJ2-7	TGTGCCAGCAGTTTAGCGGACAGTCGCTCCTACGAGCAGTACTTC	CASSLADSRSYEQYF
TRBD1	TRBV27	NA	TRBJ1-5	TGTGCCAGCAGTCAGACAGGGTGGAATCAGCCCCAGCATTTT	CASSQTGWNQPQHF
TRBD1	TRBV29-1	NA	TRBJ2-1	TGCAGCGTAGGGGGACAGTTAACATACAATGAGCAGTTCTTC	CSVGGQLTYNEQFF
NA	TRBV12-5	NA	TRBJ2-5	TGTGCTAGTGGTTTTTCGCGGTTCGAAAGGTACCAAGAGACCCAGTACTTC	CASGFSRFERYQETQYF
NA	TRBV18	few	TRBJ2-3	TGTGCCAGCTCACGCGGGGTAACTAGCCCCCCGAATACAGATACGCAGTATTTT	CASSRGVTSPPNTDTQYF
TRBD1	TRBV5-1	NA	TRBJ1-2	TGCGCCAGCAGGACAAGGGACAGCATCTATGGCTACACCTTC	CASRTRDSIYGYTF
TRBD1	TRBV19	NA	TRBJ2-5	TGTGCCAGTGAGGGGACAGGGCAAGAGACCCAGTACTTC	CASEGTGQETQYF
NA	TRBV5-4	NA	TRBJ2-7	TGTGCCAGCAGCTTGCAGGGACTGTCCTACGAGCAGTACTTC	CASSLQGLSYEQYF
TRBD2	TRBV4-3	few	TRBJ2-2	TGCGCCAGCAGCCCTATCGGACTAGCGGGAGGAGACGGGGAGCTGTTTTTT	CASSPIGLAGGDGELFF
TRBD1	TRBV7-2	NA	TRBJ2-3	TGTGCCAGCAGCTTCCAGGGGGCAGATACGCAGTATTTT	CASSFQGADTQYF
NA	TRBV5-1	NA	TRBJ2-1	TGCGCCAGCAGCTTGTCGGGACAAGACAATGAGCAGTTCTTC	CASSLSGQDNEQFF
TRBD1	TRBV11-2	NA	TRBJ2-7	TGTGCCAGCAGCTTAGGGAAGACCGGGACAGGGATTAGTTATGAGTACTTC	CASSLGKTGTGISYEYF
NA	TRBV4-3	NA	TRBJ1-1	TGCGCCAGCAGCCAAGGAACAGGGTTGAACACTGAAGCTTTCTTT	CASSQGTGLNTEAFF
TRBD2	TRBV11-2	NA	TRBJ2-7	TGTGCCAGCAGTCCTAGCGGGAACTTCTTGGGTGAGCAGTACTTC	CASSPSGNFLGEQYF
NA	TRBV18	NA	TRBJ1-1	TGTGCCAGCTCACCACCGACTCGGAGCGACGGAGCTTTCTTT	CASSPPTRSDGAFF
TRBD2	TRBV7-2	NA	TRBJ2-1	TGTGCCAGCACCAAAGGGCGGGAGGGCCGGTACAATGAGCAGTTCTTC	CASTKGREGRYNEQFF
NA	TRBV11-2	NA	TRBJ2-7	TGTGCCAGCAGCCGACTAGGAGCCGAGCAGTACTTC	CASSRLGAEQYF
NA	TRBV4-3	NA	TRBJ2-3	TGCGCCAGCAGCCAAGAGGCTAGTTCCCTCACAGATACGCAGTATTTT	CASSQEASSLTDTQYF
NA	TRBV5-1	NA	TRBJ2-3	TGCGCCAGCAGCTTGGGGGACCGGGCAGATACGCAGTATTTT	CASSLGDRADTQYF
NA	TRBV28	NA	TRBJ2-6	TGTGCCAGCAACGGGGTTCCCGGGGCCAACGTCCTGACTTTC	CASNGVPGANVLTF
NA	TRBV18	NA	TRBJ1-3	TGTGCCAGCTCAGGAGGAGGAGGGGCCTCCTCTGGAAACACCATATATTTT	CASSGGGGASSGNTIYF
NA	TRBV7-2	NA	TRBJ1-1	TGTGCCAGCAGCCCGATGATAGTGAACACTGAAGCTTTCTTT	CASSPMIVNTEAFF
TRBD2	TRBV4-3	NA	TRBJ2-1	TGCGCCAGCAGCCGACTCCCTAGCGGGGGCAATGAGCAGTTCTTC	CASSRLPSGGNEQFF
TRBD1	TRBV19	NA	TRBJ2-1	TGTGCCAGTAGGCGGGACAGGGGAATCAATGAGCAGTTCTTC	CASRRDRGINEQFF
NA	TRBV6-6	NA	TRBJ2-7	TGTGCCAGCAAGGGCAGTCCCTACGAGCAGTACTTC	CASKGSPYEQYF
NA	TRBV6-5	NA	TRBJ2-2	TGTGCCAGCAGTTACGGGACTGGCGCCGGGGAGCTGTTTTTT	CASSYGTGAGELFF
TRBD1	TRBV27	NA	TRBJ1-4	TGTGCCAGCAGTCCCCGGGACAGGATTGAAAAACTGTTTTTT	CASSPRDRIEKLFF
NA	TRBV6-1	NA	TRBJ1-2	TGTGCCAGCAGTGAGATGGGGGGCTATGGCTACACCTTC	CASSEMGGYGYTF
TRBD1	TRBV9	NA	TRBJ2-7	TGTGCCAGCAGCCAAGGACAGGGGACCTACGAGCAGTACTTC	CASSQGQGTYEQYF
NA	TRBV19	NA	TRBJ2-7	TGTGCCAGTAGTATATCGGGGGTCTCCTACGAGCAGTACTTC	CASSISGVSYEQYF
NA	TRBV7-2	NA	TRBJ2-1	TGTGCCAGCAGCTTACGGGGCAATGAGCAGTTCTTC	CASSLRGNEQFF
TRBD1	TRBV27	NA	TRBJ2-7	TGTGCCAGCAGTGATATTAACAGGGGAAAATCCTACGAGCAGTACTTC	CASSDINRGKSYEQYF
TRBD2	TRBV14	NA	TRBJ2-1	TGTGCCAGCAGCCAACTGACTAGCGGGAGCTATAGAGAGCAGTTCTTC	CASSQLTSGSYREQFF
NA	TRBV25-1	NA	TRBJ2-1	TGTGCCAGCAGTGAATCCGTGCCTAGAGGATCCTACAATGAGCAGTTCTTC	CASSESVPRGSYNEQFF
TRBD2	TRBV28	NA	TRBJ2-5	TGTGCCAGCAGTCTCCCAACTAGCGGGAGTCGTGAGACCCAGTACTTC	CASSLPTSGSRETQYF
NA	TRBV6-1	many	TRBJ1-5	TGTGCCACCGTTGTGGGAGGGCCTAGTCAGCCCCAGCATTTT	CATVVGGPSQPQHF
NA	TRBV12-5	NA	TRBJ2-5	TGTGCTAGTGGTACAAGTGACAGCCAAGAGACCCAGTACTTC	CASGTSDSQETQYF
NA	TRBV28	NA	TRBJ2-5	TGTGCCAGCAGTTCAAGGGAAGCCCAGTACTTC	CASSSREAQYF
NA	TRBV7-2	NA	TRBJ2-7	TGTGCCAGCAGCTCCGTTAAGGACAGCGGCTACGAGCAGTACTTC	CASSSVKDSGYEQYF
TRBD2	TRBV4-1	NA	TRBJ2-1	TGCGCCAGCAGCCAAGCGACAGCGGGAGAATCCAATGAGCAGTTCTTC	CASSQATAGESNEQFF
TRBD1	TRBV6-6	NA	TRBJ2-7	TGTGCCAGCAGTTACGGACAGGTTCACTACGAGCAGTACTTC	CASSYGQVHYEQYF
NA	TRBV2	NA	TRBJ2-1	TGTGCCAGCAGTGTAGGTGGGAGCGCCTACAATGAGCAGTTCTTC	CASSVGGSAYNEQFF
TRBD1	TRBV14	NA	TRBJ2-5	TGTGCCAGCAGCCATGGAATTGGGCAGGGGGCAGAGACCCAGTACTTC	CASSHGIGQGAETQYF
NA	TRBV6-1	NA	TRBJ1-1	TGTGCCAGCACCTTATGGGGGCAGAACACTGAAGCTTTCTTT	CASTLWGQNTEAFF